The present T cell receptor (beta chain) was sequenced within a study of OX40 agonist ivuxolimab in advanced cancers. Study as a whole: An agonistic anti-OX40 (CD134) antibody, ivuxolimab, was used to treat the patients. The dose-escalation group included hepatocellular carcinoma, melanoma, renal cell carcinoma and head and neck cancer.

In germline, CDR1 is SGHAT, CDR2 FQNNGV. The ends were cut back, 4 bases at V and 0 bases at J, with 4 bases in the middle. The CDR3 length is 12 residues. This clone turned up a few times. Some clones are missing from TCRdb's copy, which holds only in-frame ones; the method was immunoSEQ multiplex PCR. The sample has approximately 20,000 clones; 70% to 90% are singletons. The sample consisted of CD4+ or CD8+ T cells sorted from blood, taken in a trial of the OX40 agonist ivuxolimab. V gene TRBV11-2 combines with J gene TRBJ2-7; D remains ambiguous. The TCR originated in an adult with an advanced solid tumor such as melanoma, head and neck, liver or kidney cancer. CDR3: CASSYPSYEQYF. The CDR3, as DNA: TGTGCCAGCAGCTACCCCTCCTACGAGCAGTACTTC.